This TCR beta chain was documented in a study of blood T cell repertoires in COVID-19. About the study: PBMCs, B-cell-depleted T cells, or T cells provided the cDNA or gDNA that made up the material.

Participant age was roughly 18 to 90 years, and participants resided in 20 to 30 US areas. Cohort assignment relied on participant-reported clinical history. The CDR3 consists of 14 residues. V was cut by 5 bases and J by 6 bases, with 13 bases left in between. In germline, CDR1 is MNHEY, CDR2 SVGEGT. TCRdb keeps only in-frame clones here, not all; method: immunoSEQ multiplex PCR. The sample carries about 200,000 clones, approximately 80% recorded once. Sequenced sample: PBMCs or T cells enriched from blood (not recorded which). V usage is TRBV6-2 or TRBV6-3 and J usage is TRBJ2-2; D unclear. The clonotype originates from a woman in her sixties or seventies with acute COVID-19. DNA for the CDR3: TGTGCCAGCAGTATCATTATAGCATCCGGGGAGCTGTTTTTT. Translation gives CASSIIIASGELFF.